This T cell receptor beta chain comes out of a study of cytomegalovirus exposure and HLA in healthy donors. Study findings and constraints: Accurate HLA-A and HLA-B prediction from TCR beta sequences was reported for most subjects. A later analysis showed HLA-associated TCR beta chains outstripping equally common others in clonal expansion.

Comments on this clone: Its antigen is still unknown.

Looked up from germline, CDR1 is MNHEY and CDR2 is SVGAGI. V lost 0 bases, J lost 4 bases, and 12 bases lay in between. The CDR3 contains 15 residues. This PCR relied on a set of 60 Vbeta primers and 13 Jbeta primers. Repertoires were generated with immunoSEQ multiplex PCR, while TCRdb's copy carries only in-frame clones and drops some. The data contain nearly 110,000 clones, around four fifths of them singletons. Healthy bone marrow donors made up the cohort. V and J are TRBV6-5 and TRBJ1-2; D gene uncertain. Sequenced material: PBMCs. This sequence was found in a man aged 50 to 59 in good health and CMV-seronegative. This CDR3 is CASSYSADLLYGYTF. The CDR3, as DNA: TGTGCCAGCAGTTACTCGGCAGATCTCCTCTATGGCTACACCTTC.